The clone carrying this TCR beta chain was seen a handful of times. Its target is unknown. These data belong to a study of cytomegalovirus exposure and HLA in healthy donors. Study findings and constraints: Across HLA loci, a later analysis found differing TCR association rates, with DRB1 most and HLA-C fewest.

Trimming stripped 5 bases from V and 5 bases from J, with 18 bases between. This CDR3 region has 15 residues. CDR1 and CDR2 from the germline V gene are LNHNV and YYDKDF (reference sequence). The PCR contained 60 Vbeta and 13 Jbeta primers. The protocol was immunoSEQ multiplex PCR, while the TCRdb copy is restricted to in-frame clones and leaves out a portion. The table lists over 200,000 clones, about 81% of them singletons. This TCR was recovered from a middle-aged man in good health and CMV-seropositive. The gene calls are TRBV15 and TRBJ2-5; tentatively, D is TRBD2 (6 bases). The sample taken for sequencing was PBMCs. The CDR3 DNA sequence: TGTGCCACCAGCCCCCGCCGGGGAGGAGGGGAGACCCAGTACTTC. Residues: CATSPRRGGGETQYF.